The 15 T cell receptor beta chains reported below all come from one sample, sequenced in a study of shared clonotypes between healthy human individuals. Clones were sequenced by immunoSEQ multiplex PCR, and TCRdb holds only the in-frame ones, with some missing. The sample contains over a million clones, 70% to 80% of which appear only once. The sample taken for sequencing was memory CD4+ T cells from PBMCs. Indicated subset: CD45RA-negative fraction. The receptors come from a man younger than 30 in good health. Some clones in this sample may be carry-over from other donors' samples.

V usage is TRBV5-4 and J usage is TRBJ2-3, with 7 bases aligning to TRBD1. With V trimmed by 4 bases and J by 7 bases, 15 bases remained unmatched. The CDR3 has 16 residues. Germline loops: CDR1 SGHNT, CDR2 YYREEE (reference sequence). The CDR3 loop is CASSEGGPKGINTQYF. The CDR3 region has the DNA TGTGCCAGCAGCGAAGGGGGCCCCAAAGGGATTAATACGCAGTATTTT.

Only one count was recorded for this clone. This sequence joins TRBV2 and TRBJ1-2; no clear D. The CDR3 contains 14 residues. Germline lookup yields CDR1 SNHLY and CDR2 FYNNEI. Trimming pared 6 bases from V and 1 base from J, leaving 12 bases between. The CDR3 loop is CASRASQDNYGYTF. The CDR3 nucleotides are TGTGCCAGCAGAGCCAGCCAAGATAACTATGGCTACACCTTC.

This clone came up once. The V gene is TRBV28, the J gene TRBJ1-5; D perhaps matches TRBD1 (5 bases). The CDR3 sequence is 13 residues long. V gave up 3 bases and J gave up 9 bases, with 12 bases separating them. CDR1 is MDHEN, CDR2 SYDVKM, per germline. The CDR3 DNA follows: TGTGCCAGCAGTTTGGACAATCTATCGCCCCAGCATTTT. This translates into CASSLDNLSPQHF.

Comment on this clone: This sequence is one base from a far larger clone and is likely a read error. The chain joins TRBV5-4 to TRBJ2-1; D not resolved. This CDR3 has 13 amino acids. Germline V gene data show CDR1 as SGHNT and CDR2 as YYREEE (reference sequence). V lost 1 base, J lost 3 bases, and 5 bases lay in between. CDR3 DNA sequence: TGTGCCAGCAGCTTGTACGACTACAATGAGCAGTTCTTC. Translation: CASSLYDYNEQFF.

The rearrangement uses TRBV6-5 and TRBJ2-7; TRBD1 matches 7 bases. V was clipped by 4 bases and J by 3 bases; unmatched bases: 3. The germline gives CDR1 MNHEY, CDR2 SVGAGI. This CDR3 is 13 amino acids long. The CDR3, as DNA: TGTGCCAGCAGTTCCTCAGGGGGCTACGAGCAGTACTTC. This translates into CASSSSGGYEQYF.

This chain joins TRBV7-3 and TRBJ2-7; possible D gene TRBD2, 7 bases. V was clipped by 0 bases and J by 4 bases, with 19 bases between them. This CDR3 comprises 17 residues. Germline V gene sequence: CDR1 SGHTA, CDR2 FQGTGA. For the CDR3, the DNA is TGTGCCAGCAGCTTAACCGGGGGCGCGGGAGCTGCGTACGAGCAGTACTTC. Its translation: CASSLTGGAGAAYEQYF.

This chain joins TRBV28 and TRBJ2-7; unclear D gene. V was clipped by 2 bases and J by 4 bases, with 9 bases between them. In germline, CDR1 is MDHEN, CDR2 SYDVKM. This CDR3 spans 13 amino acids. DNA for the CDR3: TGTGCCAGCAGTTTAACACAGAAATACGAGCAGTACTTC. Encoded protein: CASSLTQKYEQYF. Full variable domain (remainder filled in from reference TRBV28 and TRBJ2-7): DVKVTQSSRYLVKRTGEKVFLECVQDMDHENMFWYRQDPGLGLRLIYFSYDVKMKEKGDIPEGYSVSREKKERFSLILESASTNQTSMYLCASSLTQKYEQYFGPGTRLTVT.

The chain combines TRBV5-4 with TRBJ2-1; D might be TRBD1 or TRBD2, each matching 6 bases. Germline V gene sequence: CDR1 SGHNT, CDR2 YYREEE (reference sequence). This CDR3 region has 16 residues. Trimming stripped 0 bases from V and 5 bases from J, with 15 bases between. CDR3 region: CASSLAGAGLNNEQFF. The CDR3 DNA reads TGTGCCAGCAGCTTGGCGGGGGCCGGGTTAAACAATGAGCAGTTCTTC.

This clone was detected a few times. This rearrangement joins TRBV30 to TRBJ1-6, with TRBD1 matching over 7 bases. The V and J ends lost 1 base and 3 bases, in that order; junction bases with no gene match: 6. The CDR3 spans 16 residues. CDR1 and CDR2 from the germline V gene are GTSNPN and SVGIG (reference sequence). The CDR3 DNA follows: TGTGCCTGGAGTGCAGAGGGGGCCTTCTATAATTCACCCCTCCACTTT. Protein: CAWSAEGAFYNSPLHF.

This clone came up many times. This rearrangement joins TRBV10-3 to TRBJ2-7, with D perhaps matching TRBD1 (7 bases). Germline CDR1 is ENHRY and CDR2 is SYGVKD. The CDR3 is 14 amino acids. The V and J ends lost 2 bases and 4 bases respectively, with 12 bases between them. The CDR3 spells CAISEGQGGYEQYF. The CDR3 DNA follows: TGTGCCATCAGTGAGGGGCAGGGGGGTTACGAGCAGTACTTC.

The chain couples TRBV30 to TRBJ2-1; possibly TRBD2 for D (6 bases). Germline loops: CDR1 GTSNPN, CDR2 SVGIG (reference sequence). The CDR3 runs 13 residues. V was trimmed by 1 base and J by 15 bases, leaving 19 bases between them. The CDR3 is CAWSAGPGLSSFF. DNA of the CDR3: TGTGCCTGGAGTGCCGGACCGGGACTTTCTTCGTTCTTC.

This clone was counted ten times or more. This chain uses TRBV28 with TRBJ2-7; D is ambiguous. Trimming removed 1 base from V and 5 bases from J, with 6 bases in between. The CDR3 is 12 amino acids. Germline values: CDR1 MDHEN, CDR2 SYDVKM. CDR3 loop: CASSLLPHEQYF. In nucleotides, the CDR3 is TGTGCCAGCAGTTTATTGCCCCACGAGCAGTACTTC.

Points on this clone: The sample contains more than one DNA sequence encoding this CDR3. The chain employs TRBV20-1 and TRBJ1-1, with D hard to call. The CDR3 has 11 amino acids. Looked up from germline, CDR1 is DFQATT and CDR2 is SNEGSKA (reference sequence). Between the trimmed V and J ends, which lost 3 bases and 4 bases, there was a span of 6 bases. The CDR3 is CSASKGTEAFF. The DNA for the CDR3 is TGCAGTGCTAGTAAGGGCACTGAAGCTTTCTTT.

Turning to this clone: Its ends do not fully match the called genes, so a read error is possible. This rearrangement joins TRBV11-1 to TRBJ2-4; 12 bases agree with TRBD2. CDR1 is SGHAT, CDR2 FQDESV, per germline (reference sequence). The CDR3 length is 14 residues. This chain's CDR3 is CASSLAGGGDIQYF. The CDR3 bases are TGTGCCAGCAGCCTAGCGGGAGGGGGGGACATTCAGTACTTC. The full variable domain, with the rest looked up from reference TRBV11-1 and TRBJ2-4, is EAEVAQSPRYKITEKSQAVAFWCDPISGHATLYWYRQILGQGPELLVQFQDESVVDDSQLPKDRFSAERLKGVDSTLKIQPAELGDSAMYLCASSLAGGGDIQYFGAGTRLSVL.

Points on this clone: At the DNA level, this CDR3 is encoded by other sequences in the same sample as well. CDR3 protein: CATSRDRGSYEQYF. Here the CDR3 DNA reads TGTGCCACCAGCAGAGATAGGGGGTCCTACGAGCAGTACTTC. The V call is TRBV15, the J call TRBJ2-7; the D gene is possibly TRBD1 (6 bases). CDR1 LNHNV and CDR2 YYDKDF come from the germline V gene (reference sequence). Trimming stripped 0 bases from V and 1 base from J, with 7 bases between. CDR3 length equals 14 residues.